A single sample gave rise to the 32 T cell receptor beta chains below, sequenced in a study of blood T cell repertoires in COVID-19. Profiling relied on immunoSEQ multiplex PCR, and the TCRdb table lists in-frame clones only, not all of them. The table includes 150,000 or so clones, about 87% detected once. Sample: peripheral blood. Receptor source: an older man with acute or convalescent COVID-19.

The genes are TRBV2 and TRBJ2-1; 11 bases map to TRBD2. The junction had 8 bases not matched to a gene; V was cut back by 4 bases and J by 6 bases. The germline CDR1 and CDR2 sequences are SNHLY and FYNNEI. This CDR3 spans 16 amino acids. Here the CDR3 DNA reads TGTGCCAGCAGTGGTTACGTGGGGACTAGCGGCAATGAGCAGTTCTTC. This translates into CASSGYVGTSGNEQFF.

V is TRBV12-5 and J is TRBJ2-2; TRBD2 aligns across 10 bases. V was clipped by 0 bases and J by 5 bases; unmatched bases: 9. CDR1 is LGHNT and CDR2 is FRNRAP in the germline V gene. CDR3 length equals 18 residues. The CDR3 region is CASGLVPLAGAGTGELFF. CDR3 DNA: TGTGCTAGTGGTTTGGTACCTCTAGCGGGAGCGGGAACCGGGGAGCTGTTTTTT.

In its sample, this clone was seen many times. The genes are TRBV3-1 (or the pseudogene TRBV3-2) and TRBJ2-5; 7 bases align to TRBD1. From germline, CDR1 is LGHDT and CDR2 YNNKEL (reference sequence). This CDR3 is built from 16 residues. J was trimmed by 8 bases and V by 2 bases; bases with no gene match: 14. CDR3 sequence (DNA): TGTGCCAGCAGCCAATTAGGGGGCAGGGCTGAGGAAACCCAGTACTTC. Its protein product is CASSQLGGRAEETQYF.

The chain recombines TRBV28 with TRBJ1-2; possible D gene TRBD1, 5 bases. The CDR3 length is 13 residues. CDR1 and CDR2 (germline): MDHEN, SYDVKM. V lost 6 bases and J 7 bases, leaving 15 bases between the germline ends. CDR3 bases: TGTGCCAGCAGCCCTCCACCAGGGTCTGGCTACACCTTC. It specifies CASSPPPGSGYTF.

The CDR3 sequence is CASSYTTGENQPQHF. The CDR3 DNA reads TGTGCCAGCAGCTATACGACAGGGGAGAATCAGCCCCAGCATTTT. V is TRBV7-8 and J is TRBJ1-5, with 8 bases identical to TRBD1. Germline trimming cut 4 bases from V and 4 bases from J; bases unmatched to any gene: 6. The CDR3 covers 15 residues. Per the germline V gene, CDR1 is SGHVS and CDR2 is FQNEAQ.

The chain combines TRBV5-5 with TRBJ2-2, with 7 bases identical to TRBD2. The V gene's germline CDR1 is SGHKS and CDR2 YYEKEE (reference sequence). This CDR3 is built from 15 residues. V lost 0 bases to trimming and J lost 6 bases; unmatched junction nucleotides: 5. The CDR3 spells CASSLASRGAGELFF. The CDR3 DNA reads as TGTGCCAGCAGCTTGGCAAGTCGGGGGGCCGGGGAGCTGTTTTTT. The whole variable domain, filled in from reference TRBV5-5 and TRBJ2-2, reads DAGVTQSPTHLIKTRGQQVTLRCSPISGHKSVSWYQQVLGQGPQFIFQYYEKEERGRGNFPDRFSARQFPNYSSELNVNALLLGDSALYLCASSLASRGAGELFFGEGSRLTVL.

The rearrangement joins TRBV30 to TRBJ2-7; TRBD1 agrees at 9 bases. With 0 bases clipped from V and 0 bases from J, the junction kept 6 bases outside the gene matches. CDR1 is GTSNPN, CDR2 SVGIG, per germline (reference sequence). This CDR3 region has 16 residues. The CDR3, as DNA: TGTGCCTGGAGTGTTCCCGGGACAGGGAACTCCTACGAGCAGTACTTC. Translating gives CAWSVPGTGNSYEQYF.

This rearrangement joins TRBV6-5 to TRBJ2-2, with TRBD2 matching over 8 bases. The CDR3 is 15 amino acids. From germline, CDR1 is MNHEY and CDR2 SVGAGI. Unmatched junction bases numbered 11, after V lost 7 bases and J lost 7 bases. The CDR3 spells CASKTAGGKGGELFF. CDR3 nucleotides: TGTGCCAGCAAAACGGCGGGGGGCAAGGGCGGGGAGCTGTTTTTT.

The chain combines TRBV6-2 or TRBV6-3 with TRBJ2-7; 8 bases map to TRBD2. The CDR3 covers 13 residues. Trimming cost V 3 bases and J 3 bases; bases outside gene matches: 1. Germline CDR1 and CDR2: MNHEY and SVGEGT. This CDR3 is CASSYGTSYEQYF. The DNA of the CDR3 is TGTGCCAGCAGTTATGGGACTAGCTACGAGCAGTACTTC.

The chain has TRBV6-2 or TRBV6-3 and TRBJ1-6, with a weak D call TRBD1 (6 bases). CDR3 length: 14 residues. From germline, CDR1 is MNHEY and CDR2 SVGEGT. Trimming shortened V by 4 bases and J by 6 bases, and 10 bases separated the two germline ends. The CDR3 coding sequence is TGTGCCAGCAGTTTGGACAGAGTTAATTCACCCCTCCACTTT. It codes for CASSLDRVNSPLHF.

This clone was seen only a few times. This CDR3 reads CASSERRGQVSGANVLTF. DNA for the CDR3: TGTGCCAGCAGTGAAAGGAGAGGACAGGTCTCTGGGGCCAACGTCCTGACTTTC. This sequence joins TRBV2 and TRBJ2-6; 7 bases are shared with TRBD1. The ends lost 2 bases at V and 0 bases at J; junction bases unmatched: 7. Germline V gene sequence: CDR1 SNHLY, CDR2 FYNNEI. The CDR3 consists of 18 residues.

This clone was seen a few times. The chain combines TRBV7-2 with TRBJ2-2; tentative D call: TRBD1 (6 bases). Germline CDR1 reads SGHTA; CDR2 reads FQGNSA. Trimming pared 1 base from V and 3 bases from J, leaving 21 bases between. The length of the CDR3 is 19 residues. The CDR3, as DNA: TGTGCCAGCAGCTTAGTTGGGGGCTCGGGAATTCCATACACCGGGGAGCTGTTTTTT. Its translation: CASSLVGGSGIPYTGELFF.

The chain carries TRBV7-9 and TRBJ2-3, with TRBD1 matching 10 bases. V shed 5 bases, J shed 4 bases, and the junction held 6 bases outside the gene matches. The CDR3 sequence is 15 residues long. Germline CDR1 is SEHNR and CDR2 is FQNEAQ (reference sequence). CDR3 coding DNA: TGTGCCAGCAGCCGACCGGGACAGGGGCCAGATACGCAGTATTTT. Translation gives CASSRPGQGPDTQYF. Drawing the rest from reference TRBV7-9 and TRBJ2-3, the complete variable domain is DTGVSQNPRHKITKRGQNVTFRCDPISEHNRLYWYRQTLGQGPEFLTYFQNEAQLEKSRLLSDRFSAERPKGSFSTLEIQRTEQGDSAMYLCASSRPGQGPDTQYFGPGTRLTVL.

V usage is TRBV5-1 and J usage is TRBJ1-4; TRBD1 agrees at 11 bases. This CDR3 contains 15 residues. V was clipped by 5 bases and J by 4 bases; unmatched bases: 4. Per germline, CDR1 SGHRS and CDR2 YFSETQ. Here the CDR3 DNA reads TGCGCCAGCAGGGACAGGGGGCAGGGTAATGAAAAACTGTTTTTT. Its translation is CASRDRGQGNEKLFF.

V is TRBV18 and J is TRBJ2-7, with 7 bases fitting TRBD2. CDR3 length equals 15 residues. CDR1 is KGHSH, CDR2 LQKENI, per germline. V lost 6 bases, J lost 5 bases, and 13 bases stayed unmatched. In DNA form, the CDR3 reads TGTGCCAGCTCCCCGCCGAGCAGGGAGGGAAACGAGCAGTACTTC. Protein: CASSPPSREGNEQYF.

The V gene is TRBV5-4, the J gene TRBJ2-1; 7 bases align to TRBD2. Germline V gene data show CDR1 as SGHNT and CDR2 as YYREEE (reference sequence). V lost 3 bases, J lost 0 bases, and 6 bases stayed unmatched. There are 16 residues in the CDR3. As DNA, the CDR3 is TGTGCCAGCAGCTCCTCACGGGGGGACTCCTACAATGAGCAGTTCTTC. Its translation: CASSSSRGDSYNEQFF.

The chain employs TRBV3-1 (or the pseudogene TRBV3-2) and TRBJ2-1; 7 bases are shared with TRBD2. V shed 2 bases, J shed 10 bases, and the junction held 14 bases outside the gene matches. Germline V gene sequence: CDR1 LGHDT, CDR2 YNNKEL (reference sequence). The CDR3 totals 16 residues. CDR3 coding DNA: TGTGCCAGCAGCCAACTCCCGTGGGAGGGCCGGGGGGAGCAGTTCTTC. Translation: CASSQLPWEGRGEQFF.

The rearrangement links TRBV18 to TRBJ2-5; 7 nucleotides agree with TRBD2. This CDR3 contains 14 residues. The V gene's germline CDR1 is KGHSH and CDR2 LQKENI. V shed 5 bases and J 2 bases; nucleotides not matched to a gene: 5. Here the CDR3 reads CASSTGGRQETQYF. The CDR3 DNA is TGTGCCAGCTCAACGGGAGGTAGGCAAGAGACCCAGTACTTC.

The CDR3, as DNA: TGCAGCACCGACAGGGAAGCCTCCTACAATGAGCAGTTCTTC. Its protein is CSTDREASYNEQFF. The chain joins TRBV29-1 to TRBJ2-1; 7 bases align to TRBD1. This CDR3 spans 14 amino acids. Looked up from germline, CDR1 is SQVTM and CDR2 is ANQGSEA. The junction had 7 bases not matched to a gene; V was cut back by 8 bases and J by 0 bases.

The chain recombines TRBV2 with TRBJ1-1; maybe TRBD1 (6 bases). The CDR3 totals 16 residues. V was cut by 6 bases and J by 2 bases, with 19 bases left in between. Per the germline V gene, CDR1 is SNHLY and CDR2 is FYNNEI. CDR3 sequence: CASSPGRRTDNTEAFF. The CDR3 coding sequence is TGTGCCAGCAGCCCCGGACGCAGGACAGACAACACTGAAGCTTTCTTT.

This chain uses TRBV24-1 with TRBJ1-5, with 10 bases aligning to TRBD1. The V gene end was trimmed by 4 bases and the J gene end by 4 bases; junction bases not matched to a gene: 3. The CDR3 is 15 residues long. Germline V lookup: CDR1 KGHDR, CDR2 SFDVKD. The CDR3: CATSEGQGRNQPQHF. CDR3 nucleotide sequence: TGTGCCACCAGTGAGGGACAGGGGCGGAATCAGCCCCAGCATTTT.

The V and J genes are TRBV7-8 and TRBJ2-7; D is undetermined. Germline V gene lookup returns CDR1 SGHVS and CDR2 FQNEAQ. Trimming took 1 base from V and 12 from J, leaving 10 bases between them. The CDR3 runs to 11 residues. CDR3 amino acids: CASSLGLVWYF. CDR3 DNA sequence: TGTGCCAGCAGCTTAGGTCTAGTGTGGTACTTC.

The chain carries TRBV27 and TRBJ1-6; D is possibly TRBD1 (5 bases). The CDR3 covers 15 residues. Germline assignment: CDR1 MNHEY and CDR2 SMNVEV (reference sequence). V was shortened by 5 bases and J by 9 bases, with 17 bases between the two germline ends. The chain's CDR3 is CASSPPGTWGSPLHF. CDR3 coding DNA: TGTGCCAGCAGTCCGCCGGGGACTTGGGGTTCACCCCTCCACTTT.

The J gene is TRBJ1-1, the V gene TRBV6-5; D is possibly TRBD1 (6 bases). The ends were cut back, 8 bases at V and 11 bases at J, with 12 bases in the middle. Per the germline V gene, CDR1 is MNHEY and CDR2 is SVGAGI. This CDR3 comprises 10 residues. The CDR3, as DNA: TGTGCCAGCGGAGAGGGGGACGCTTTCTTT. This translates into CASGEGDAFF.

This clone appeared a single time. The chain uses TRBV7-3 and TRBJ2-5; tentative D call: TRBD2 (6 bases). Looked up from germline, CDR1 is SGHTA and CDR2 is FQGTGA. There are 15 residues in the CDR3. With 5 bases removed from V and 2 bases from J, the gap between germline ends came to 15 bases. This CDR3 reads CASSPLGGRQETQYF. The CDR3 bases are TGTGCCAGCAGCCCACTGGGGGGTAGGCAAGAGACCCAGTACTTC.

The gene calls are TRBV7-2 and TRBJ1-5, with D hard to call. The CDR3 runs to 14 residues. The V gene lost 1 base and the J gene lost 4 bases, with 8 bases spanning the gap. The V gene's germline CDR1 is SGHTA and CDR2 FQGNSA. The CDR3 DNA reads TGTGCCAGCAGCTTAGGCAGGAAGAATCAGCCCCAGCATTTT. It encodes CASSLGRKNQPQHF.

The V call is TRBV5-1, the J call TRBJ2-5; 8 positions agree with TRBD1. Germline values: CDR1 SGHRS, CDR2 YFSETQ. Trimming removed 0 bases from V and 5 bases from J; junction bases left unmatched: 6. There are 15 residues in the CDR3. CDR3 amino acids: CASSLGTGYSETQYF. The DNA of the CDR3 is TGCGCCAGCAGCTTGGGGACAGGGTATTCCGAGACCCAGTACTTC. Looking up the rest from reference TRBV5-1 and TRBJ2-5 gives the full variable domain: KAGVTQTPRYLIKTRGQQVTLSCSPISGHRSVSWYQQTPGQGLQFLFEYFSETQRNKGNFPGRFSGRQFSNSRSEMNVSTLELGDSALYLCASSLGTGYSETQYFGPGTRLLVL.

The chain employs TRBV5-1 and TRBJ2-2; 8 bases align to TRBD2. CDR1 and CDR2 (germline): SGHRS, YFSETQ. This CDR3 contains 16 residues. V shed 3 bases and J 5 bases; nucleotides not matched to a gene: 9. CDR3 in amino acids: CASSWASGRRTGELFF. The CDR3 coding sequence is TGCGCCAGCAGCTGGGCAAGCGGGAGAAGGACCGGGGAGCTGTTTTTT.

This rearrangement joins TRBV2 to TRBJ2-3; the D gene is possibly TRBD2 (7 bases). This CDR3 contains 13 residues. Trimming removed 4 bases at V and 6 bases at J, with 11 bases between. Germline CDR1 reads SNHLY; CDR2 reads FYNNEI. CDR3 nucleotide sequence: TGTGCCAGCAGTGTAAGGGGGGGGGATACGCAGTATTTT. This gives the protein CASSVRGGDTQYF.

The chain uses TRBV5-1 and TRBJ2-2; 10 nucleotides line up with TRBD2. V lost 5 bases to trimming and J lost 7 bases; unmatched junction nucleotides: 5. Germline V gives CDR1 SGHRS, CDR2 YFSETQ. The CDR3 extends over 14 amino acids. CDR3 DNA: TGCGCCAGCAGGGCCAGACTAGCGGGCGGGGAGCTGTTTTTT. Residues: CASRARLAGGELFF.

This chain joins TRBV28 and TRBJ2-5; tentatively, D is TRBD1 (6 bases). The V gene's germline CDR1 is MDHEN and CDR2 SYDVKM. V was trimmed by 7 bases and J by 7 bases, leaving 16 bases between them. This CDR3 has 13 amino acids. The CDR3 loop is CASTPRGFGTQYF. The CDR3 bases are TGTGCCAGCACCCCGAGGGGGTTCGGGACCCAGTACTTC.

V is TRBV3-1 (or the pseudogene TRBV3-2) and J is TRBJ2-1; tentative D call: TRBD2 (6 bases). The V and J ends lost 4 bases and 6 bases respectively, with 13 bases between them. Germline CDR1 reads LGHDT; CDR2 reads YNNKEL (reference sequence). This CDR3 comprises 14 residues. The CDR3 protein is CASSPGTGSNEQFF. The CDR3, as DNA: TGTGCCAGCAGCCCCGGGACTGGATCCAATGAGCAGTTCTTC.